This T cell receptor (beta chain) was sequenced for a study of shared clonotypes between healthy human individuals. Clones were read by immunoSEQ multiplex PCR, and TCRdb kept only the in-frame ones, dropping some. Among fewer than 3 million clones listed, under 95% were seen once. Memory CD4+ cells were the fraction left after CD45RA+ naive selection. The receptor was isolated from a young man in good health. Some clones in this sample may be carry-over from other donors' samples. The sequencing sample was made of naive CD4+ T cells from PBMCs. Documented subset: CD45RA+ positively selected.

The CDR3 DNA follows: TGTGCCAGCAGCTTTCTCGGCGGGAGTTCGGGCGAGCAGTACTTC. Translation gives CASSFLGGSSGEQYF. The chain recombines TRBV7-6 with TRBJ2-7, with TRBD2 identical over 7 bases. Germline V CDR1 and CDR2: SGHVS, FNYEAQ. Germline trimming cut 3 bases from V and 6 bases from J; bases unmatched to any gene: 11. This CDR3 spans 15 amino acids. The full variable domain, rest sourced from reference TRBV7-6 and TRBJ2-7, is GAGVSQSPRYKVTKRGQDVALRCDPISGHVSLYWYRQALGQGPEFLTYFNYEAQQDKSGLPNDRFSAERPEGSISTLTIQRTEQRDSAMYRCASSFLGGSSGEQYFGPGTRLTVT.